Presented here are 7 T cell receptor beta chains from one specimen sequenced in a study of Graves' ophthalmopathy and Graves' hyperthyroidism. Amplified material comprised TCR beta CDR3 regions derived from RNA transcripts. First-round RT-PCR with HTBI primers preceded a second-round multiplex PCR. TCRdb independently ran MiXCR on the multiplex PCR reads; one entry per CDR3 protein. The data hold about 700,000 distinct CDR3 sequences, with 40% observed a single time. Sequencing was done on a sample of peripheral blood. These TCRs come from an adult man with Graves' ophthalmopathy.

In its sample, this clonotype was seen a few times. The chain recombines TRBV4-3 with TRBJ2-2; possibly TRBD1 for D (6 bases). Trimming shortened V by 3 bases and J by 4 bases, and 12 bases separated the two germline ends. Per germline, CDR1 LGHNA and CDR2 YSLEER. The CDR3 extends over 15 amino acids. The CDR3 loop reads CASSHRGEATGELFF. The CDR3 DNA is TGCGCCAGCAGCCACAGGGGCGAGGCCACCGGGGAGCTGTTTTTT.

This clonotype was seen many times. The chain uses TRBV7-2 and TRBJ2-5; tentative D call: TRBD1 (5 bases). The V end was cut by 8 bases, the J end by 5 bases, with 15 bases between. Per the germline V gene, CDR1 is SGHTA and CDR2 is FQGNSA. This CDR3 region has 13 residues. CDR3 sequence (DNA): TGTGCCAGCGGACAAAGTGGGTCGGAGACCCAGTACTTC. Its translation is CASGQSGSETQYF.

This clonotype has at least ten counts. One end of the junction does not line up with germline, which may come from a read error. The V gene is TRBV7-7, the J gene TRBJ2-5; 8 positions agree with TRBD1. Germline lookup yields CDR1 SSHAT and CDR2 FNYEAQ (reference sequence). This CDR3 has 13 amino acids. This CDR3 reads CASSRTGKETQYF. Written as DNA, the CDR3 is TGTGCTAGCAGCCGGACAGGGAAAGAGACCCAGTACTTC.

This clonotype came up a few times. The genes are TRBV6-7 and TRBJ1-4, with a possible D match to TRBD1 (5 bases). TRBV6-7 is an ORF, and what it does is uncertain. CDR3 length equals 19 residues. Deletions cut 6 bases from V and 7 bases from J, with 30 bases between. The DNA for the CDR3 is TGTGCCAGCAGCTGCGGGACGGCAGGGTGGAAGGTATTAGGTGAAAAACTGTTTTTT. Residues: CASSCGTAGWKVLGEKLFF.

The chain carries TRBV11-2 and TRBJ2-7; tentative D call: TRBD2 (6 bases). Trimming removed 5 bases from V and 2 bases from J, with 19 bases in between. Germline V gene data show CDR1 as SGHAT and CDR2 as FQNNGV. The CDR3 sequence is 16 residues long. The CDR3, as DNA: TGTGCCAGCAGCCTAGGAGTGGGGGGTAGTACCTACGAGCAGTACTTC. Translated: CASSLGVGGSTYEQYF.

The sample holds many counts of this clonotype. V and J are TRBV14 and TRBJ1-2; 8 positions match TRBD1. The V gene end was trimmed by 4 bases and the J gene end by 5 bases; junction bases not matched to a gene: 6. The CDR3 totals 14 residues. Germline values: CDR1 SGHDN, CDR2 FVKESK. The CDR3 reads CASSRQGAWYGYTF. DNA of the CDR3: TGTGCCAGCAGCCGGCAGGGGGCTTGGTATGGCTACACCTTC.

This sequence joins TRBV29-1 and TRBJ1-1; maybe TRBD1 (5 bases). The V gene lost 5 bases and the J gene lost 2 bases, with 15 bases spanning the gap. Germline-derived CDR1 and CDR2 are SQVTM and ANQGSEA. The CDR3 is made up of 14 amino acids. The CDR3 DNA reads as TGCAGCGTTTACGGGGGAAAAGGAAACACTGAAGCTTTCTTT. Protein sequence: CSVYGGKGNTEAFF.